This TCR beta chain stems from a study of cytomegalovirus exposure and HLA in healthy donors. General study findings and limits: Presence/absence analyses supposed approximately even sequencing depth among donors.

The PCR made use of 60 Vbeta and 13 Jbeta primers. This table comes from immunoSEQ multiplex PCR, and its TCRdb copy is limited to in-frame clones, with some not included. This sample has approximately 140,000 clones, with 79% found just once. This CDR3 has 18 residues. The V gene end was trimmed by 0 bases and the J gene end by 2 bases; junction bases not matched to a gene: 10. The germline V gene has CDR1 MNHNS and CDR2 SASEGT. Comment on this clone: Its cognate antigen is unknown.

V gene TRBV6-1 combines with J gene TRBJ2-7, with 10 bases fitting TRBD2. This TCR was sampled from a man over 45 in good health and CMV-seropositive. The sequenced sample was PBMCs. CDR3 nucleotide sequence: TGTGCCAGCAGTGAAGCGCTTCGTCTAGCGGGAGTGACCTACGAGCAGTACTTC. It codes for CASSEALRLAGVTYEQYF.